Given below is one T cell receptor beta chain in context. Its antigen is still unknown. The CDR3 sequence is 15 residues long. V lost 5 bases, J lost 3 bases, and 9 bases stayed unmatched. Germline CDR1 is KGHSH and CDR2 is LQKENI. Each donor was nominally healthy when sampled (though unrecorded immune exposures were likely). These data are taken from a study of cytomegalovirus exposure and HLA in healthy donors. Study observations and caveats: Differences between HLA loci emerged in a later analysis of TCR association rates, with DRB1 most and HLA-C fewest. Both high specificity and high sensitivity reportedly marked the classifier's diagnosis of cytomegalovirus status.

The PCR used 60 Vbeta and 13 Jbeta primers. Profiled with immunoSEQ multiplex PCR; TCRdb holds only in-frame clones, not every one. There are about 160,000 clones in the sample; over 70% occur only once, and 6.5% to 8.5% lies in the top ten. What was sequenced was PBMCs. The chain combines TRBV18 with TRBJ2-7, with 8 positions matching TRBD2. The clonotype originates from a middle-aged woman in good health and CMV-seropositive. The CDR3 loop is CASSYENGGVYEQYF. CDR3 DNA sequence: TGTGCCAGCTCATACGAAAACGGGGGGGTCTACGAGCAGTACTTC.